This TCR beta chain was obtained from a study of cytomegalovirus exposure and HLA in healthy donors. Trimming shortened V by 2 bases and J by 14 bases, and 15 bases separated the two germline ends. Germline CDR1 is WNHNN and CDR2 is SYGVQD (reference sequence). This CDR3 contains 13 residues. The PCR had 60 Vbeta and 13 Jbeta primers. TCRdb's table, derived via immunoSEQ multiplex PCR, lists solely in-frame clones and lacks some. The sample's table shows about 160,000 clones. With regard to this clone: The same CDR3 is also encoded by other DNA sequences in this sample.

The chain combines TRBV10-1 with TRBJ1-4; no definite D call. The TCR comes from a young man in good health and CMV-seronegative. The specimen was PBMCs. CDR3 loop: CASSEGPGGKLFF. For the CDR3, the DNA is TGCGCCAGCAGTGAGGGACCAGGAGGAAAGCTGTTTTTT.